The 11 T cell receptor beta chains in this list originate from one sample, sequenced in a study of blood T cell repertoires in COVID-19. Sequencing was performed with immunoSEQ multiplex PCR; in TCRdb, only in-frame clones are kept and a portion is missing. This repertoire shows roughly 250,000 clones, roughly 86% found once; its top ten account for 2.5% to 3%. Sequences were obtained from PBMCs or T cells enriched from blood (not recorded which). The receptors stem from a woman younger than 45 with acute COVID-19.

V gene TRBV7-9 combines with J gene TRBJ1-2; D is perhaps TRBD1 (6 bases). The germline CDR1 and CDR2 sequences are SEHNR and FQNEAQ (reference sequence). V lost 5 bases and J lost 5, with 18 bases in between. This CDR3 has 15 amino acids. This CDR3 is CASSPWGHRTYGYTF. The CDR3 region has the DNA TGTGCCAGCAGCCCCTGGGGACATAGGACTTATGGCTACACCTTC.

The rearrangement links TRBV9 to TRBJ1-4; 9 bases match TRBD1. V lost 0 bases, J lost 12 bases, and 6 bases stayed unmatched. This CDR3 has 14 residues. CDR1 and CDR2 (germline): SGDLS, YYNGEE. Here the CDR3 DNA reads TGTGCCAGCAGCGTAGTGGACAGGGGAGGCGAACTGTTTTTT. Its translation: CASSVVDRGGELFF.

The chain uses TRBV7-9 and TRBJ1-1; no clear D gene. The V end was cut by 5 bases, the J end by 0 bases, with 10 bases between. Germline values: CDR1 SEHNR, CDR2 FQNEAQ (reference sequence). This CDR3 contains 14 residues. The CDR3 loop is CASSQNQLNTEAFF. In nucleotides, the CDR3 is TGTGCCAGCAGCCAGAACCAACTGAACACTGAAGCTTTCTTT.

This clone was observed once. This chain connects TRBV5-1 to TRBJ1-2, with 8 positions matching TRBD1. The CDR3 covers 14 residues. Germline CDR1 SGHRS, CDR2 YFSETQ. J lost 4 bases, V lost 0 bases, and 2 bases had no gene match. CDR3 region: CASSLGDRIYGYTF. Here the CDR3 DNA reads TGCGCCAGCAGCTTGGGGGACAGGATCTATGGCTACACCTTC.

This chain links TRBV30 with TRBJ2-7; 7 bases match TRBD1. There are 15 residues in the CDR3. The germline V gene encodes CDR1 GTSNPN and CDR2 SVGIG (reference sequence). V was pared by 0 bases and J by 3 bases, with 8 bases of the junction left unmatched. CDR3 DNA: TGTGCCTGGAGTGTACGTAGACAGGGAATCTACGAGCAGTACTTC. This encodes CAWSVRRQGIYEQYF.

The rearrangement joins TRBV11-2 to TRBJ2-5; 7 bases are shared with TRBD2. Germline CDR1 is SGHAT and CDR2 is FQNNGV. V lost 5 bases to trimming and J lost 0 bases; unmatched junction nucleotides: 6. This CDR3 is built from 15 residues. CDR3: CASSRPRGYQETQYF. The CDR3 nucleotides are TGTGCCAGCAGCCGTCCGCGGGGGTACCAAGAGACCCAGTACTTC. The full variable domain, its missing parts supplied by reference TRBV11-2 and TRBJ2-5, is EAGVAQSPRYKIIEKRQSVAFWCNPISGHATLYWYQQILGQGPKLLIQFQNNGVVDDSQLPKDRFSAERLKGVDSTLKIQPAKLEDSAVYLCASSRPRGYQETQYFGPGTRLLVL.

The J gene is TRBJ1-1, the V gene TRBV2, with a tentative D call TRBD1 (5 bases). CDR1 and CDR2 from the germline V gene are SNHLY and FYNNEI. Trimming pared 6 bases from V and 8 bases from J, leaving 22 bases between. The CDR3 length is 15 residues. The CDR3: CASSREMRDRGEAFF. CDR3 nucleotide sequence: TGTGCCAGCAGCCGAGAGATGCGGGACCGGGGCGAAGCTTTCTTT. The whole variable domain, filled in from reference TRBV2 and TRBJ1-1, reads EPEVTQTPSHQVTQMGQEVILRCVPISNHLYFYWYRQILGQKVEFLVSFYNNEISEKSEIFDDQFSVERPDGSNFTLKIRSTKLEDSAMYFCASSREMRDRGEAFFGQGTRLTVV.

This rearrangement joins TRBV7-9 to TRBJ1-1, with no clear D. Trimming took off 4 bases at V and 6 bases at J, with 21 bases between the two ends. Looked up from germline, CDR1 is SEHNR and CDR2 is FQNEAQ (reference sequence). The CDR3 runs 16 residues. In nucleotides, the CDR3 is TGTGCCAGCAGCTCCCGGTCCCGAGGTCGGTCGGCTGAAGCTTTCTTT. This encodes CASSSRSRGRSAEAFF.

V usage is TRBV7-9 and J usage is TRBJ1-2, with 8 bases that match TRBD1. With V trimmed by 3 bases and J by 3 bases, 3 bases remained unmatched. The CDR3 is made up of 14 amino acids. Germline CDR1 reads SEHNR; CDR2 reads FQNEAQ (reference sequence). The CDR3 region has the DNA TGTGCCAGCAGCTTCTCACAGGGGGACTATGGCTACACCTTC. This gives the protein CASSFSQGDYGYTF.

The chain carries TRBV19 and TRBJ2-1, with TRBD2 matching over 10 bases. The CDR3 spans 16 residues. The germline gives CDR1 LNHDA, CDR2 SQIVND (reference sequence). V lost 5 bases to trimming and J lost 3 bases; unmatched junction nucleotides: 7. The CDR3 DNA reads TGTGCCAGTAGTGGGCTAGCGGGGGACCTCTACAATGAGCAGTTCTTC. Its translation is CASSGLAGDLYNEQFF. The complete variable domain, with remaining parts taken from reference TRBV19 and TRBJ2-1, reads DGGITQSPKYLFRKEGQNVTLSCEQNLNHDAMYWYRQDPGQGLRLIYYSQIVNDFQKGDIAEGYSVSREKKESFPLTVTSAQKNPTAFYLCASSGLAGDLYNEQFFGPGTRLTVL.

The J gene is TRBJ1-6, the V gene TRBV2, with 7 bases lining up with TRBD1. This CDR3 comprises 16 residues. CDR1 and CDR2 (germline): SNHLY, FYNNEI. V lost 0 bases to trimming and J lost 7 bases; unmatched junction nucleotides: 6. The CDR3: CASSEAGDRNNSPLHF. The CDR3 nucleotides read TGTGCCAGCAGTGAAGCGGGGGACAGAAACAATTCACCCCTCCACTTT.